The 10 T cell receptor beta chains reported below all come from one sample, sequenced in a study of blood T cell repertoires in COVID-19. The data were produced by immunoSEQ multiplex PCR, yet TCRdb's version contains in-frame clones alone and is incomplete. The sample has 450,000 or so clones, 89% seen once; the top ten hold roughly 0.92%. Specimen: peripheral blood. Source of these receptors: a young man with COVID-19, enrolled during active disease.

For the CDR3, the DNA is TGTGCCAGCACGGGTGACTACGAGCAGTACTTC. It is translated as CASTGDYEQYF. This chain joins TRBV6-4 and TRBJ2-7; no definite D call. This CDR3 has 11 residues. Germline V lookup: CDR1 MRHNA, CDR2 SNTAGT. V dropped 7 bases and J dropped 3 bases, with 7 bases sitting between them.

In its sample, this clone was seen a few times. J is TRBJ1-4 and V is TRBV7-9, with a tentative D call TRBD1 (6 bases). The V end was cut by 5 bases, the J end by 5 bases, with 9 bases between. Germline loops: CDR1 SEHNR, CDR2 FQNEAQ (reference sequence). The CDR3 loop spans 13 amino acids. CDR3 bases: TGTGCCAGCAGCACTGACAGGAATGAAAAACTGTTTTTT. It encodes CASSTDRNEKLFF.

This chain connects TRBV27 to TRBJ1-6, with 8 bases fitting TRBD1. Germline V gene data show CDR1 as MNHEY and CDR2 as SMNVEV (reference sequence). V lost 1 base and J lost 7; bases outside the gene matches: 9. This CDR3 contains 17 residues. The CDR3 is CASSLYPTTGANSPLHF. The CDR3 coding sequence is TGTGCCAGCAGTTTATACCCTACGACAGGGGCAAATTCACCCCTCCACTTT.

Here the CDR3 reads CASSDRTSGTQYF. CDR3 sequence (DNA): TGTGCCAGCAGCGACCGGACCAGCGGGACCCAGTACTTC. The chain is built from TRBV11-2 and TRBJ2-5, with TRBD2 as a possible D gene (5 bases). The CDR3 totals 13 residues. V lost 5 bases and J 7 bases, leaving 14 bases between the germline ends. CDR1 SGHAT and CDR2 FQNNGV come from the germline V gene.

This chain uses TRBV28 with TRBJ2-7; no clear D. The CDR3 has 12 amino acids. Trimming shortened V by 3 bases and J by 5 bases, and 8 bases separated the two germline ends. The germline V gene has CDR1 MDHEN and CDR2 SYDVKM. Here the CDR3 reads CASSLLEDEQYF. In DNA form, the CDR3 reads TGTGCCAGCAGTTTGCTCGAGGACGAGCAGTACTTC.

This chain connects TRBV12-5 to TRBJ2-7; no firm D call. Germline assignment: CDR1 LGHNT and CDR2 FRNRAP. This CDR3 is built from 14 residues. Trimming took 2 bases from V and 4 from J, leaving 12 bases between them. Written as DNA, the CDR3 is TGTGCTAGTGGTTTGTCCCACCTAGAGTACGAGCAGTACTTC. Encoded protein: CASGLSHLEYEQYF. The whole variable domain, remainder taken from reference TRBV12-5 and TRBJ2-7, is DARVTQTPRHKVTEMGQEVTMRCQPILGHNTVFWYRQTMMQGLELLAYFRNRAPLDDSGMPKDRFSAEMPDATLATLKIQPSEPRDSAVYFCASGLSHLEYEQYFGPGTRLTVT.

This rearrangement joins TRBV18 to TRBJ2-1; tentative D call: TRBD1 (6 bases). Looked up from germline, CDR1 is KGHSH and CDR2 is LQKENI. Trimming shortened V by 6 bases and J by 10 bases, and 22 bases separated the two germline ends. CDR3 length: 15 amino acids. In DNA form, the CDR3 reads TGTGCCAGCTCCCCTTCAGGGGTAGGATCCGGGGAGCAGTTCTTC. Translation: CASSPSGVGSGEQFF. Supplemented by reference TRBV18 and TRBJ2-1, the full variable domain reads NAGVMQNPRHLVRRRGQEARLRCSPMKGHSHVYWYRQLPEEGLKFMVYLQKENIIDESGMPKERFSAEFPKEGPSILRIQQVVRGDSAAYFCASSPSGVGSGEQFFGPGTRLTVL.

The chain joins TRBV27 to TRBJ2-7; 9 positions match TRBD2. This CDR3 contains 15 residues. Unmatched junction bases numbered 8, after V lost 5 bases and J lost 3 bases. Germline lookup yields CDR1 MNHEY and CDR2 SMNVEV (reference sequence). Here the CDR3 reads CASSPIAGGNYEQYF. CDR3 coding DNA: TGTGCCAGCAGTCCAATTGCGGGAGGGAACTACGAGCAGTACTTC.

The chain uses TRBV4-1 and TRBJ1-2; 8 bases are a match to TRBD1. This CDR3 contains 15 residues. Germline V CDR1 and CDR2: MGHRA, YSYEKL. Trimming removed 0 bases from V and 5 bases from J; junction bases left unmatched: 5. In DNA, the CDR3 is TGCGCCAGCAGCCAAGAGGTCACAGGGGGATATGGCTACACCTTC. Protein product: CASSQEVTGGYGYTF.

CDR3 DNA: TGTGCCAGCAGTGAAGGCATCTTCGGTCAGCCCCAGCATTTT. As protein: CASSEGIFGQPQHF. The chain combines TRBV6-1 with TRBJ1-5; the D is unclear. Germline CDR1 MNHNS, CDR2 SASEGT. V was trimmed by 1 base and J by 6 bases, leaving 10 bases between them. The CDR3 is 14 amino acids.